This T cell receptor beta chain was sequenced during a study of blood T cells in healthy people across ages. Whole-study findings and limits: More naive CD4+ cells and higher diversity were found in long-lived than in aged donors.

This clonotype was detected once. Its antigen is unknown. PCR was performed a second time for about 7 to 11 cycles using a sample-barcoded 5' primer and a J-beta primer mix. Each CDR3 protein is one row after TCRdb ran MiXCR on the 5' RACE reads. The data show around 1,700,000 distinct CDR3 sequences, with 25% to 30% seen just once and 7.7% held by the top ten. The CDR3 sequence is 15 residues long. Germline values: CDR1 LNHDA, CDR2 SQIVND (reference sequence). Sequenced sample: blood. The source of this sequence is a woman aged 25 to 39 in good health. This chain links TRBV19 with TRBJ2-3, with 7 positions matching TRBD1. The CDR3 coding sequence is TGTATCAGTAGTTTACGACAGGGAAGCACAGATACGCAGTATTTT. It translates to CISSLRQGSTDTQYF.